This TCR beta chain derives from a study of blood T cell repertoires in COVID-19. Overall study: The United States, Italy and Spain supplied acute and convalescent COVID-19 samples. T cells, B-cell-depleted T cells, or PBMCs provided the cDNA or gDNA that served as material.

Trimming removed 4 bases from V and 6 bases from J, with 21 bases in between. Germline V gene lookup returns CDR1 SGHDT and CDR2 YYEEEE. The length of the CDR3 is 16 residues. In the original processing: Amplification from reference gene primers served as the basis for estimated nucleated cell counts. TCRdb keeps only in-frame clones here, not all; method: immunoSEQ multiplex PCR. V and J calls and clone size follow that table, whereas D and trimming were derived from the DNA. The sample has under 250,000 clones, less than 90% seen once. The specimen was peripheral blood. The V and J genes are TRBV5-6 and TRBJ2-3, with a weak D call TRBD2 (6 bases). This sequence originates from a woman in her sixties or seventies with active or convalescent COVID-19. CDR3 in DNA: TGTGCCAGCAGCCTAACTCGGCGCGCTCGGGGGGATACGCAGTATTTT. This encodes CASSLTRRARGDTQYF.